The 32 T cell receptor beta chains below all came from one sample that was sequenced in a study of Graves' ophthalmopathy and Graves' hyperthyroidism. The sequenced template was RNA, covering the TCR beta CDR3 region. An opening RT-PCR round employed HTBI primers and preceded a second-round multiplex PCR. One entry per CDR3 protein results from TCRdb running MiXCR on the multiplex PCR reads. Of more than 300,000 distinct CDR3 sequences listed, approximately 18% are singletons. The sample comprised peripheral blood. These receptors all come from an adult woman with stable Graves' hyperthyroidism.

This clonotype was detected only a few times. The chain recombines TRBV5-4 with TRBJ2-5, with 7 positions matching TRBD2. Germline V gene sequence: CDR1 SGHNT, CDR2 YYREEE (reference sequence). With 0 bases clipped from V and 2 bases from J, the junction kept 10 bases outside the gene matches. The CDR3 consists of 17 residues. The CDR3 spells CASSLAQRGWGQETQYF. The CDR3 DNA follows: TGTGCCAGCAGCTTGGCCCAGCGGGGTTGGGGACAAGAGACCCAGTACTTC.

In this sample, this clonotype turned up many times. This sequence joins TRBV5-6 and TRBJ2-2; a weak D match, TRBD2 (6 bases). This CDR3 has 15 amino acids. The germline V and J ends were trimmed by 6 bases and 4 bases, with 16 bases remaining between them. Germline V gene lookup returns CDR1 SGHDT and CDR2 YYEEEE. The CDR3 DNA is TGTGCCAGCAACCGGGACTTAGGGAGCACCGGGGAGCTGTTTTTT. As protein: CASNRDLGSTGELFF.

There are many counts of this clonotype. The gene calls are TRBV29-1 and TRBJ2-7; 7 bases are a match to TRBD1. The junction had 6 bases not matched to a gene; V was cut back by 5 bases and J by 2 bases. Per the germline V gene, CDR1 is SQVTM and CDR2 is ANQGSEA. This CDR3 has 13 amino acids. The CDR3 is CSVLQGSAYEQYF. DNA of the CDR3: TGCAGCGTTCTACAGGGGAGCGCCTACGAGCAGTACTTC.

There are many counts of this clonotype. The rearrangement links TRBV15 to TRBJ1-6; D uncertain. V lost 5 bases and J lost 6, with 14 bases in between. CDR3 length: 15 amino acids. Germline CDR1 and CDR2: LNHNV and YYDKDF (reference sequence). CDR3 residues: CATSSSAGFNSPLHF. Here the CDR3 DNA reads TGTGCCACCAGCTCCTCCGCAGGCTTTAATTCACCCCTCCACTTT.

This clonotype was seen at least ten times. J is TRBJ1-2 and V is TRBV4-2, with TRBD1 matching over 10 bases. V shed 0 bases and J 8 bases; nucleotides not matched to a gene: 9. Germline CDR1 is LGHNA and CDR2 is YNFKEQ. This CDR3 is built from 16 residues. The CDR3 DNA follows: TGTGCCAGCAGCCAAGACCCTCCCGGGACAGGGGACGGCTACACCTTC. This codes for CASSQDPPGTGDGYTF.

Only a few counts were recorded for this clonotype. A much larger clone differs by one base, so this may be a read error. The chain has TRBV10-3 and TRBJ2-7, with D tentatively TRBD1 (6 bases). CDR1 and CDR2 from the germline V gene are ENHRY and SYGVKD. The CDR3 extends over 14 amino acids. V gave up 9 bases and J gave up 1 base, with 16 bases separating them. The CDR3: CAIESGTWSYEQYF. CDR3 bases: TGTGCCATAGAGTCCGGGACATGGTCCTACGAGCAGTACTTC.

This clonotype was seen many times. V gene TRBV12-3 or TRBV12-4 combines with J gene TRBJ1-1, with TRBD1 identical over 9 bases. The CDR3 length is 15 residues. Trimming cost V 6 bases and J 5 bases; bases outside gene matches: 10. CDR3 DNA sequence: TGTGCCAGCAGGGAGGAACAGGGGGCGAGTACTGAAGCTTTCTTT. Translation gives CASREEQGASTEAFF.

V is TRBV12-3 or TRBV12-4 and J is TRBJ1-2, with 7 bases aligning to TRBD1. CDR3 length: 14 residues. J was trimmed by 9 bases and V by 5 bases; bases with no gene match: 12. Here the CDR3 reads CASSRGTVISCYTF. The DNA for the CDR3 is TGTGCCAGCAGTCGAGGGACAGTAATCTCTTGCTACACCTTC.

This clonotype was seen many times. This rearrangement joins TRBV7-8 to TRBJ2-7; a possible D gene is TRBD2 (6 bases). The CDR3 consists of 13 residues. The germline CDR1 and CDR2 sequences are SGHVS and FQNEAQ. The CDR3 nucleotides read TGTGCCAGCAGCTTATCAGGCCCGGAGGGTACTGCTGTC. It encodes CASSLSGPEGTAV.

This clonotype was counted at least ten times. The junction shows a germline mismatch at one end, possibly a read error. This chain links TRBV28 with TRBJ1-2; D is unresolved. The germline gives CDR1 MDHEN, CDR2 SYDVKM. The CDR3 runs to 13 residues. The chain's CDR3 is CASSFLADRYHAF. CDR3 bases: TGTGCCAGCAGTTTTTTAGCCGACCGATATCACGCCTTC.

The chain is built from TRBV12-5 and TRBJ2-1; TRBD2 matches 16 bases. CDR3 length equals 18 residues. Germline V gene data show CDR1 as LGHNT and CDR2 as FRNRAP. The trim removed 5 bases at V and 2 bases at J, leaving 6 bases unmatched. The CDR3 region is CASGQGLAGGNPYNEQFF. As DNA, the CDR3 is TGTGCTAGTGGTCAGGGACTAGCGGGAGGGAATCCCTACAATGAGCAGTTCTTC.

This clonotype occurred many times. V is TRBV28 and J is TRBJ2-7, with no clear D. Germline loops: CDR1 MDHEN, CDR2 SYDVKM. The CDR3 loop spans 15 amino acids. The V end lost 4 bases, the J end lost 3 bases, and 16 bases lay between the germline ends. The CDR3 reads CASSSPPAVNYEQYF. The CDR3 DNA reads TGTGCCAGCAGTTCCCCCCCCGCAGTAAACTACGAGCAGTACTTC.

In the case of this clonotype: A clone one base away is much larger, so this may be a read error. The rearrangement links TRBV4-1 to TRBJ2-5; possibly TRBD1 for D (5 bases). In germline, CDR1 is MGHRA, CDR2 YSYEKL. V was trimmed by 1 base and J by 5 bases, leaving 17 bases between them. This CDR3 comprises 16 residues. DNA for the CDR3: TGCGCCAGCAGCCAAGTGGACATGGTTCCATGGGAGACCCAGTACTTC. It specifies CASSQVDMVPWETQYF.

The V call is TRBV10-2, the J call TRBJ2-2; 7 positions agree with TRBD1. J lost 2 bases, V lost 4 bases, and 7 bases had no gene match. This CDR3 is built from 16 residues. The germline CDR1 and CDR2 sequences are WSHSY and SAAADI. CDR3 nucleotides: TGCGCCAGCAGTGTAACAGGGGTCATTAACACCGGGGAGCTGTTTTTT. Amino acid sequence: CASSVTGVINTGELFF.

This clonotype was seen many times. The gene calls are TRBV6-5 and TRBJ1-2, with a weak D call TRBD1 (5 bases). This CDR3 is built from 14 residues. The germline V gene encodes CDR1 MNHEY and CDR2 SVGAGI. V was trimmed by 2 bases and J by 0 bases, leaving 7 bases between them. The CDR3 protein is CASSYGAANYGYTF. For the CDR3, the DNA is TGTGCCAGCAGTTACGGGGCAGCTAACTATGGCTACACCTTC.

This clonotype was detected a few times. The chain has TRBV18 and TRBJ2-7; D uncertain. The CDR3 is 14 amino acids. V was trimmed by 0 bases and J by 3 bases, leaving 9 bases between them. CDR1 is KGHSH, CDR2 LQKENI, per germline. The CDR3 DNA is TGTGCCAGCTCACCACCTGAGGATCTCTACGAGCAGTACTTC. Amino acids: CASSPPEDLYEQYF.

This clonotype came up many times. The chain couples TRBV20-1 to TRBJ2-7, with D unresolved. The CDR3 extends over 13 amino acids. Trimming left V 3 bases short and J 5 bases short, with 14 bases between. Germline lookup yields CDR1 DFQATT and CDR2 SNEGSKA (reference sequence). Here the CDR3 DNA reads TGCAGTGCTAGGGGAAACCACTTGGACGAGCAGTACTTC. This gives the protein CSARGNHLDEQYF.

This clonotype was seen repeatedly, ten times or more. V usage is TRBV29-1 and J usage is TRBJ2-7; 9 nucleotides align to TRBD1. Trimming removed 6 bases from V and 6 bases from J; junction bases left unmatched: 15. Germline values: CDR1 SQVTM, CDR2 ANQGSEA. The CDR3 is 15 amino acids. The CDR3 DNA follows: TGCAGCGTCGACGCGAGAGACAGGGGGGTGGTCGAGCAGTACTTC. Its translation: CSVDARDRGVVEQYF.

This clonotype was observed at least ten times. CDR3 sequence (DNA): TGTGCCAGCAGTGATTCGCAGGGGGCGGCCAATGAAGCTTTCTTT. This encodes CASSDSQGAANEAFF. The chain has TRBV6-1 and TRBJ1-1; TRBD1 agrees at 8 bases. V lost 3 bases and J lost 7; bases outside the gene matches: 10. CDR1 and CDR2 from the germline V gene are MNHNS and SASEGT. This CDR3 region has 15 residues.

This clonotype was seen many times. The J gene is TRBJ2-5, the V gene TRBV12-3 or TRBV12-4, with a weak D call TRBD1 (6 bases). V was trimmed by 2 bases and J by 2 bases, leaving 18 bases between them. The CDR3 runs to 17 residues. The CDR3 nucleotides read TGTGCCAGCAGTTTAAGAGGACAGCTTGGGGGACAAGAGACCCAGTACTTC. Amino acids: CASSLRGQLGGQETQYF.

This clonotype was observed at least ten times. This chain joins TRBV20-1 and TRBJ2-7; TRBD2 is a possible D gene (6 bases). Trimming took off 1 base at V and 0 bases at J, with 19 bases between the two ends. The CDR3 covers 17 residues. Per the germline V gene, CDR1 is DFQATT and CDR2 is SNEGSKA (reference sequence). CDR3 DNA: TGCAGTGCTAGAGTCCCTCTTGGTAGCGGAGACTCCTACGAGCAGTACTTC. Residues: CSARVPLGSGDSYEQYF.

There are many counts of this clonotype. Sequence at one end of the junction differs from germline and may be a read error. The V and J genes are TRBV20-1 and TRBJ1-1; 12 bases map to TRBD1. The CDR3 totals 15 residues. Germline loops: CDR1 DFQATT, CDR2 SNEGSKA (reference sequence). This chain's CDR3 is CSATGTGGARGEAFF. The CDR3 bases are TGCAGTGCTACCGGGACAGGGGGCGCCCGTGGCGAAGCTTTCTTC.

This clonotype showed up many times. The V and J genes are TRBV28 and TRBJ1-1; no clear D gene. The CDR3 sequence is 12 residues long. Per germline, CDR1 MDHEN and CDR2 SYDVKM. V lost 7 bases and J 6 bases, leaving 12 bases between the germline ends. The CDR3 loop is CASTSMDPEAFF. The CDR3 region has the DNA TGTGCCAGCACGTCCATGGACCCTGAAGCTTTCTTT. Filled out from reference TRBV28 and TRBJ1-1, the complete variable domain reads DVKVTQSSRYLVKRTGEKVFLECVQDMDHENMFWYRQDPGLGLRLIYFSYDVKMKEKGDIPEGYSVSREKKERFSLILESASTNQTSMYLCASTSMDPEAFFGQGTRLTVV.

Concerning this clonotype: One end of the junction is discordant with germline, which a read error may explain. This chain links TRBV6-5 with TRBJ2-7; 11 bases agree with TRBD1. Germline V gene data show CDR1 as MNHEY and CDR2 as SVGAGI. The CDR3 has 15 amino acids. The CDR3 nucleotides read TGCGCCAGCAGTTCGTACGGGACAGGGGGTAACGAGCAGTACTTC. Its translation: CASSSYGTGGNEQYF.

This clonotype was counted ten times or more. The chain carries TRBV5-1 and TRBJ2-7, with D perhaps matching TRBD1 (6 bases). The V and J ends lost 9 bases and 1 base respectively, with 20 bases between them. The CDR3 contains 15 residues. Germline V CDR1 and CDR2: SGHRS, YFSETQ. The CDR3 region has the DNA TGCGCCAACACGCTGCCGTCGGACAGATCCTACGAGCAGTACTTC. Protein product: CANTLPSDRSYEQYF.

A single count supports this clonotype. V and J are TRBV11-2 and TRBJ2-7, with TRBD1 identical over 7 bases. V gave up 5 bases and J gave up 0 bases; unmatched junction bases: 7. The germline gives CDR1 SGHAT, CDR2 FQNNGV. The CDR3 totals 15 residues. Written as DNA, the CDR3 is TGTGCCAGCAGCCGGATACAGGGGCTCTCCTACGAGCAGTACTTC. Its protein product is CASSRIQGLSYEQYF.

This clonotype was found many times. This chain links TRBV25-1 with TRBJ2-7; TRBD1 matches at 7 bases. The CDR3 totals 18 residues. V shed 0 bases, J shed 3 bases, and the junction held 14 bases outside the gene matches. Per the germline V gene, CDR1 is MGHDK and CDR2 is SYGVNS. This chain's CDR3 is CASSEYGARQGRHYEQYF. In DNA form, the CDR3 reads TGTGCCAGCAGTGAATATGGAGCCCGACAGGGACGACACTACGAGCAGTACTTC.

This clonotype was seen repeatedly, ten times or more. This chain uses TRBV14 with TRBJ1-1; unclear D gene. V dropped 0 bases and J dropped 11 bases, with 16 bases sitting between them. From germline, CDR1 is SGHDN and CDR2 FVKESK. The CDR3 contains 14 residues. The CDR3 reads CASSQDGAWGEAFF. Written as DNA, the CDR3 is TGTGCCAGCAGCCAAGATGGTGCTTGGGGTGAGGCTTTCTTT.

This clonotype was detected many times. The chain links TRBV4-2 to TRBJ2-2, with 9 bases lining up with TRBD2. The CDR3 extends over 19 amino acids. Losses at the gene ends were 2 bases for V and 4 bases for J; bases not matched to a gene: 14. Germline CDR1 is LGHNA and CDR2 is YNFKEQ. In DNA form, the CDR3 reads TGTGCCAGCAGCCAAACAGACCCGGGACTAGCTTCCGGCACCGGGGAGCTGTTTTTT. It yields the protein CASSQTDPGLASGTGELFF.

Worth noting for this clonotype: Relative to the germline gene, one junction end is altered; a read error may explain this. The chain employs TRBV12-3 or TRBV12-4 and TRBJ1-2, with a weak D call TRBD1 (5 bases). The CDR3 has 12 residues. The CDR3 loop is CVSWSGNYGYTF. The CDR3, as DNA: TGCGTCAGCTGGTCAGGGAACTATGGCTACACCTTC.

This clonotype was counted at least ten times. The chain recombines TRBV5-1 with TRBJ1-1; D is uncertain. This CDR3 has 13 residues. Per the germline V gene, CDR1 is SGHRS and CDR2 is YFSETQ. V dropped 7 bases and J dropped 6 bases, with 16 bases sitting between them. The CDR3 DNA reads TGCGCCAGCTCGGTCGGTGGGGTTCCTGAAGCTTTCTTT. It specifies CASSVGGVPEAFF.

This clonotype was observed many times. V and J are TRBV6-2 or TRBV6-3 and TRBJ2-3; weak D call: TRBD1 (5 bases). Germline CDR1 and CDR2: MNHEY and SVGEGT. V lost 5 bases to trimming and J lost 0 bases, with 18 bases between them. The CDR3 loop spans 17 amino acids. CDR3 sequence reads: CASSHKTTASSTDTQYF. CDR3 bases: TGTGCCAGCAGTCACAAAACGACAGCTTCTAGCACAGATACGCAGTATTTT.